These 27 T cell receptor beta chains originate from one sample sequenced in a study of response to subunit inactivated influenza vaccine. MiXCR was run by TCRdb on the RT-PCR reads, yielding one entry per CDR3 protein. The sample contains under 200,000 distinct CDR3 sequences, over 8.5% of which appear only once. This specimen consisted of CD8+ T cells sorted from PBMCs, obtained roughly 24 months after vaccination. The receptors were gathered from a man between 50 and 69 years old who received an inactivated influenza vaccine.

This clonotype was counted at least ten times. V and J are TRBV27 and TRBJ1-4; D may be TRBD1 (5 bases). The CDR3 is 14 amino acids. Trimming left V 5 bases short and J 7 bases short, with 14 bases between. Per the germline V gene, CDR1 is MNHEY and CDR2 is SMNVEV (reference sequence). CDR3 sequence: CASSLGTQGEKLFF. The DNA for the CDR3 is TGTGCCAGCAGTCTCGGGACCCAAGGTGAAAAACTGTTTTTT.

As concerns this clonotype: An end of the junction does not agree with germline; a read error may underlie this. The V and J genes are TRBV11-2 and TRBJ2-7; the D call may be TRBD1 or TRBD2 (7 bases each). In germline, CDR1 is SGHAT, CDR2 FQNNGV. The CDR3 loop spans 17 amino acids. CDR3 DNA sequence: TGCGCCAGCAGCTTAGATGATGCCAGGGGGGGCTCCTACGAGCAGTACTTC. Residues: CASSLDDARGGSYEQYF. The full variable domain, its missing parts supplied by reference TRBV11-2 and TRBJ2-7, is EAGVAQSPRYKIIEKRQSVAFWCNPISGHATLYWYQQILGQGPKLLIQFQNNGVVDDSQLPKDRFSAERLKGVDSTLKIQPAKLEDSAVYLCASSLDDARGGSYEQYFGPGTRLTVT.

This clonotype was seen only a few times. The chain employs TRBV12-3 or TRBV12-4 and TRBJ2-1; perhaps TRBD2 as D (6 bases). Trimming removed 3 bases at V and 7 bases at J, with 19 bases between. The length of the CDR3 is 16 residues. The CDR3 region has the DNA TGTGCCAGCAGTTTCTTCGGCGGGGTTATAGGGAATGAGCAGTTCTTC. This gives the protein CASSFFGGVIGNEQFF.

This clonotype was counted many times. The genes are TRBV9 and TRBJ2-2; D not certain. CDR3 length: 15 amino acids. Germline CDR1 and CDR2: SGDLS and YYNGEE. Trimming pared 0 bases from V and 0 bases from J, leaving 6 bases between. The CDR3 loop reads CASSVAIANTGELFF. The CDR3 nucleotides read TGTGCCAGCAGCGTAGCCATAGCGAACACCGGGGAGCTGTTTTTT.

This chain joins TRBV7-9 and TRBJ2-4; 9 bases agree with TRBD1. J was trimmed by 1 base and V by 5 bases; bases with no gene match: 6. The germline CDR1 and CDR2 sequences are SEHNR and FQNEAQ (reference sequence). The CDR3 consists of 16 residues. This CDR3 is CASSPMTGGAKNIQYF. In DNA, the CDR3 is TGTGCCAGCAGCCCTATGACAGGGGGTGCCAAAAACATTCAGTACTTC.

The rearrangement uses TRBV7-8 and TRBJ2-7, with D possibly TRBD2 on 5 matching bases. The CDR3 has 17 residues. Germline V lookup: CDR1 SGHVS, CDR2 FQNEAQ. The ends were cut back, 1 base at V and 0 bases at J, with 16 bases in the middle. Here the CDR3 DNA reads TGTGCCAGCAGCTTAGTTGCGGGCAGGCCGTCCTCCTACGAGCAGTACTTC. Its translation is CASSLVAGRPSSYEQYF.

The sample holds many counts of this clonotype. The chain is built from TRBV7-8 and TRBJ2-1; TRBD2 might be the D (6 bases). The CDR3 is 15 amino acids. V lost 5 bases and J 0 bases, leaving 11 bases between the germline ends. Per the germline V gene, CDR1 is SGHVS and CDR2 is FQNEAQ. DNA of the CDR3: TGTGCCAGCAGCGGGACTCTAAGCTCCTACAATGAGCAGTTCTTC. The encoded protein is CASSGTLSSYNEQFF.

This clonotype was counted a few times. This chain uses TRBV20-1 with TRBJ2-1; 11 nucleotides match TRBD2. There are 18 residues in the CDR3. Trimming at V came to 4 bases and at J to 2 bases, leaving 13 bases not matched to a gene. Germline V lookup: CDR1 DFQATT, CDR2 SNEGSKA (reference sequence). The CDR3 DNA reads TGCAGTGCTACCGACCTAGCGGGGGGCGGTATGACCTACAATGAGCAGTTCTTC. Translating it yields CSATDLAGGGMTYNEQFF.

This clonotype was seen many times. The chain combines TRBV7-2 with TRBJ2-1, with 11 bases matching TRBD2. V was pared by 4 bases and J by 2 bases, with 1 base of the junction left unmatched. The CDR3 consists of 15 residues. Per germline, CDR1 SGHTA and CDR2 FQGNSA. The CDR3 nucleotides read TGTGCCAGCAGCTCACTAGCGGGGGCCTACAATGAGCAGTTCTTC. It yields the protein CASSSLAGAYNEQFF.

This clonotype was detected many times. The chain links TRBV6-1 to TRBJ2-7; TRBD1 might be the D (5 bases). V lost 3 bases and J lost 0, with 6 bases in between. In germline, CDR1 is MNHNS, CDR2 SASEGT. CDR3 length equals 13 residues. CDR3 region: CASSEQGSYEQYF. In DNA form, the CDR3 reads TGTGCCAGCAGTGAGCAGGGCTCCTACGAGCAGTACTTC.

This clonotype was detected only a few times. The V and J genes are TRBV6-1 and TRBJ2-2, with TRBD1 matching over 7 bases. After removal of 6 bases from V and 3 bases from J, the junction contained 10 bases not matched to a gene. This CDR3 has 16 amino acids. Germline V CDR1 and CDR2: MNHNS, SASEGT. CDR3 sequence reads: CASSMTGIPYTGELFF. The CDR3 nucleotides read TGTGCCAGCAGCATGACAGGGATCCCATACACCGGGGAGCTGTTTTTT.

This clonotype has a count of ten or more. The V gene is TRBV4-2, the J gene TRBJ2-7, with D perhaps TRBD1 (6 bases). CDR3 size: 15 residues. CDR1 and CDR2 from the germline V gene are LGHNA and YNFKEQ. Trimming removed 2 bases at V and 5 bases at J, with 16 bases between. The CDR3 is CASSQTLNRDHEQYF. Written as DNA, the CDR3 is TGTGCCAGCAGCCAAACATTGAACAGGGACCACGAGCAGTACTTC.

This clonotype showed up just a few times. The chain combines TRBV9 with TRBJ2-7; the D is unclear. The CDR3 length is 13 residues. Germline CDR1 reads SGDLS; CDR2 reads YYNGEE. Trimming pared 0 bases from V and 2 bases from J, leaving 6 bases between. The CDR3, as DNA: TGTGCCAGCAGCGTAGGAAGTACCTACGAGCAGTACTTC. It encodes CASSVGSTYEQYF.

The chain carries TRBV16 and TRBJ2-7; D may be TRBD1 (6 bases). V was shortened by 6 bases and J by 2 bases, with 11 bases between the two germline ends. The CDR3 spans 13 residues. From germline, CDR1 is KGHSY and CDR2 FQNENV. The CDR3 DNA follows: TGTGCCAGCAGTGGGACAACCCCCTACGAGCAGTACTTC. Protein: CASSGTTPYEQYF.

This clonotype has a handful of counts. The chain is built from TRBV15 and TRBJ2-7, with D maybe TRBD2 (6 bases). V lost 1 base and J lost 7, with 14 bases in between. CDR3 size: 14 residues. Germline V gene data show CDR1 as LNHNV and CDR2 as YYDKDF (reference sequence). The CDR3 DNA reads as TGTGCCACCAGCAGAGCGCGGGGTCTGGTGGAGCAGTACTTC. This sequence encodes CATSRARGLVEQYF.

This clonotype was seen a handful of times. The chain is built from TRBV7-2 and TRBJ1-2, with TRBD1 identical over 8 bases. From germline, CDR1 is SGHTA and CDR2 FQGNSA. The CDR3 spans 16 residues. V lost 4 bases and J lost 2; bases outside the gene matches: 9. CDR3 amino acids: CASSSNLDRANYGYTF. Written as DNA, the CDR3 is TGTGCCAGCAGCTCCAACCTGGACAGGGCGAACTATGGCTACACCTTC.

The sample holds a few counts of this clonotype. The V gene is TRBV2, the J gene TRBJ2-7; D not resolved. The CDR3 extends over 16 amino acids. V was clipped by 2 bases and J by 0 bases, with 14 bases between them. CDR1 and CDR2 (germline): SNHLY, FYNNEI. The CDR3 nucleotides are TGTGCCAGCAGTGAAAGTAGTTTCAATAGCTCCTACGAGCAGTACTTC. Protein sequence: CASSESSFNSSYEQYF.

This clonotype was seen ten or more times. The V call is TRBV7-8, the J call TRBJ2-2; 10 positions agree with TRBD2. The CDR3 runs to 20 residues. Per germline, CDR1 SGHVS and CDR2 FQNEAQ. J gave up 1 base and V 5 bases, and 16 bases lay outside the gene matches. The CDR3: CASSLNSGGPLTLNTGELFF. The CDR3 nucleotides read TGTGCCAGCAGCCTAAATAGCGGGGGGCCCCTCACTCTGAACACCGGGGAGCTGTTTTTT.

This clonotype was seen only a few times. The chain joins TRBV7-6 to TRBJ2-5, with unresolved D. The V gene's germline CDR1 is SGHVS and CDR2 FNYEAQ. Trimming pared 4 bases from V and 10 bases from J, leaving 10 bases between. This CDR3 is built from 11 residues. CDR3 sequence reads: CASSWGWDQYF. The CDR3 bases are TGTGCCAGCAGCTGGGGTTGGGACCAGTACTTC.

The CDR3 DNA reads as TGCAGCGTTGAAGAGATGACTGTACCCTACGAGCAGTACTTC. Its translation is CSVEEMTVPYEQYF. V gene TRBV29-1 combines with J gene TRBJ2-7; unclear D gene. The CDR3 consists of 14 residues. Germline CDR1 SQVTM, CDR2 ANQGSEA. The V gene lost 0 bases and the J gene lost 2 bases, with 11 bases spanning the gap.

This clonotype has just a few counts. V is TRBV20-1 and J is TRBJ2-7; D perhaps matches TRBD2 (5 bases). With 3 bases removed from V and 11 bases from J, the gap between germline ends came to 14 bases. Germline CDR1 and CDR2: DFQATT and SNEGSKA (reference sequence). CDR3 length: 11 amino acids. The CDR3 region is CSASRVSGEYF. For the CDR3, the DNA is TGCAGTGCTAGTCGAGTTTCCGGGGAGTACTTC.

CDR3 protein: CASRDRGYEQYF. The CDR3 DNA reads TGTGCCAGTAGGGACAGGGGCTACGAGCAGTACTTC. The V call is TRBV2, the J call TRBJ2-7, with 10 bases matching TRBD1. The CDR3 runs to 12 residues. The germline gives CDR1 SNHLY, CDR2 FYNNEI. V shed 9 bases, J shed 3 bases, and the junction held 2 bases outside the gene matches.

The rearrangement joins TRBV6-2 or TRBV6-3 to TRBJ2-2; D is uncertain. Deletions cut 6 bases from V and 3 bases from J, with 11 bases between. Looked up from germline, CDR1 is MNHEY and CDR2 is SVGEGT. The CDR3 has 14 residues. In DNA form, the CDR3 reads TGTGCCAGCAGGGGTTTGTCGGACACCGGGGAGCTGTTTTTT. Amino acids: CASRGLSDTGELFF.

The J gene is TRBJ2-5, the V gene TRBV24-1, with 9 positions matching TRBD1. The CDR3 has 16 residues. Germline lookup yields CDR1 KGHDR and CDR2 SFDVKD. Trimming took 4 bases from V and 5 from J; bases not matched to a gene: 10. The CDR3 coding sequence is TGTGCCACCAGTGACGGTGACAGGGGGTCTCTCGAGACCCAGTACTTC. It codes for CATSDGDRGSLETQYF.

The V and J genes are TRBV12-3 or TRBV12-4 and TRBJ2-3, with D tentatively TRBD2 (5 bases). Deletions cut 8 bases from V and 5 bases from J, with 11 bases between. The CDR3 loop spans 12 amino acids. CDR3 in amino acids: CASASGGDTQYF. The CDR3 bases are TGTGCCAGCGCCTCTGGAGGAGATACGCAGTATTTT.

In DNA, the CDR3 is TGTGCCAGCAGCTCAACACCTATCCGGTACAATGAGCAGTTCTTC. Its protein is CASSSTPIRYNEQFF. The V call is TRBV11-2, the J call TRBJ2-1; D gene ambiguous. Germline values: CDR1 SGHAT, CDR2 FQNNGV. The length of the CDR3 is 15 residues. Trimming removed 4 bases at V and 4 bases at J, with 14 bases between.

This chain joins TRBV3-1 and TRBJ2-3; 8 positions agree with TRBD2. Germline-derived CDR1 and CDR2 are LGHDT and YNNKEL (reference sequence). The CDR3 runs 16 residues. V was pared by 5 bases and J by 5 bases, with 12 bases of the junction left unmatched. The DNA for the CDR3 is TGTGCCAGCAGCTACGAAGGAGAAGCGGGGGTAGATACGCAGTATTTT. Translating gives CASSYEGEAGVDTQYF.